The source of this TCR beta chain is a study of T cell repertoires in cytomegalovirus infection. Across the whole study: HLA-B-restricted CMV epitopes that are well studied, plus recently identified HLA-C-restricted ones, were used by the study.

The ends were cut back, 5 bases at V and 3 bases at J, with 11 bases in the middle. Germline values: CDR1 PRHDT, CDR2 FYEKMQ (reference sequence). The CDR3 has 13 residues. TCRdb fed the reads into MiXCR, producing one record per CDR3 protein. The sample yields some 320,000 distinct CDR3 sequences, 25% to 30% seen once. This clonotype was counted ten times or more. Its antigen is as yet unknown. The chain is built from TRBV13 and TRBJ2-7; possible D gene TRBD2, 6 bases. This sequence was found in a human donor in good health (CMV status not recorded). Some clones in this sample may be carry-over from other donors' samples. This sample comprised cultured PBMCs, obtained from culture after CMV antigen stimulation. CDR3 in amino acids: CASSKRAHYEQYF. The CDR3 DNA reads as TGTGCCAGCAGCAAGCGGGCACACTACGAGCAGTACTTC.